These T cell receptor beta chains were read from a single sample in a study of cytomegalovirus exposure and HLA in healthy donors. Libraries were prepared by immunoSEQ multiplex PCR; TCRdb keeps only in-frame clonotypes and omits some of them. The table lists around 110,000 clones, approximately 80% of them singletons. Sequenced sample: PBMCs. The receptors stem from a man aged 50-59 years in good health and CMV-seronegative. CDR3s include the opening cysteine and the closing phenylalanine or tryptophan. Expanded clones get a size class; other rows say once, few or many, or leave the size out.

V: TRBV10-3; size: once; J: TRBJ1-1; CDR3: CAISGQGGIDTEAFF
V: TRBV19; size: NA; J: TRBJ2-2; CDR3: CASSLDGQGGTGELFF
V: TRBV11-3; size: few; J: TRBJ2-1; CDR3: CASSLGGHYNEQFF
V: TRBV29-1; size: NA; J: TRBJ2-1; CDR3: CSAGTSGYNEQFF
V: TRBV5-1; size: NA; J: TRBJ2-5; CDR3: CASSFGVGLAGWGQETQYF
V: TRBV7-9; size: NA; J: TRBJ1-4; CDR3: CASVGEGLTGNEKLFF
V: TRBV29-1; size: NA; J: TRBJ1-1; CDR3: CSDGRYEAFF
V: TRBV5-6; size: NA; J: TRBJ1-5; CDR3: CASSLSGINQPQHF
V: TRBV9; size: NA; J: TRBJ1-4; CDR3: CASSVAGGHEKLFF
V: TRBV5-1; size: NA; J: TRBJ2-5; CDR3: CASSSGDSFGETQYF
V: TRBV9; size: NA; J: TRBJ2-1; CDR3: CASSGTVHDEQFF
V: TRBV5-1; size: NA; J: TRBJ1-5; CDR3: CASSPNLTPAGTGDLSNQPQHF
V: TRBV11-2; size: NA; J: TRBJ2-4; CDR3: CASSSTRLSKNIQYF
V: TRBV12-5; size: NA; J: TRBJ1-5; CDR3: CASKLSGNQPQHF
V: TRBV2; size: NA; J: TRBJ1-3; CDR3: CASSGHSGNTIYF
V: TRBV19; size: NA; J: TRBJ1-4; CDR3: CASSISVQRTGNEKLFF
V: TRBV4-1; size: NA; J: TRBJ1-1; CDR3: CASSLRVGQGADTEAFF
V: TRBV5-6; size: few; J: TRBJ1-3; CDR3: CASSFGGYGSGNTIYF
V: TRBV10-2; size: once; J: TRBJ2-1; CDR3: CASSAAGGDNEQFF
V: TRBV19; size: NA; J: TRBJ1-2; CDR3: CAVGDSGYTF
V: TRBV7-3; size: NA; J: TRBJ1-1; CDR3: CASSLKAGAEAFF
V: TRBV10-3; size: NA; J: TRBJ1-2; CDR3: CAISDRETLNYGYTF
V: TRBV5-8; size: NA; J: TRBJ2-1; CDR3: CASSEDSLNEQFF
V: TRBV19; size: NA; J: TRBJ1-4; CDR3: CASRSRDRGVGTNEKLFF
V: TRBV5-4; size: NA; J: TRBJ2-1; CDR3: CASRHDRGSYNEQFF
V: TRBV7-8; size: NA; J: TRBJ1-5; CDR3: CASKLASGPQHF
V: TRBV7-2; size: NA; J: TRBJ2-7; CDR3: CASSSLQGATYEQYF
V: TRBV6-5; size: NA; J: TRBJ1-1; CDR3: CASSWSKTSPAFF
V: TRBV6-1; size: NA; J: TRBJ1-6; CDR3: CASAASSYNSPLHF
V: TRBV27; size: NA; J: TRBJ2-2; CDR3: CASSLGQGYTGELFF
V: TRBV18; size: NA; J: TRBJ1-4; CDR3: CASGQGRANEKLFF
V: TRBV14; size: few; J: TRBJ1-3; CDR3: CASSQDLASSGNTIYF
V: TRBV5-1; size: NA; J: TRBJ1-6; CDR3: CASSLAYTRGALSPLHF
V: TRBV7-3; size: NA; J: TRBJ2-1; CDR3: CASSFSGDYNEQFF
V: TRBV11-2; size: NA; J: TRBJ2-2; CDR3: CASSFGAGHAGGGELFF
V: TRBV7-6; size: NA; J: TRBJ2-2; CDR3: CASSPLAPGELFF
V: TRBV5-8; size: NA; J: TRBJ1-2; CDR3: CASSLRRGALGYTF
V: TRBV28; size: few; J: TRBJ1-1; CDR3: CASSTQGAGTEAFF
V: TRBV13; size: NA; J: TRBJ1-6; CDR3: CASSLTGLQDSPLHF
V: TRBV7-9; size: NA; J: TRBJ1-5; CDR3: CASSYGDQPQHF
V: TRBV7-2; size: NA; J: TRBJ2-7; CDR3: CASRLAGPYEQYF
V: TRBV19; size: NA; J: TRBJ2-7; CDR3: CASSAGSRDSSYEQYF
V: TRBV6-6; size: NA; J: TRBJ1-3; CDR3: CAISPGQGVRNTIYF
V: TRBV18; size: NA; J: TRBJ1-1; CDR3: CASSIGTEAFF
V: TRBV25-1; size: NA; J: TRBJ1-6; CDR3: CASIGGPPNSPLHF
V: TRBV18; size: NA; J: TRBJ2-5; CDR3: CASSRTVKETQYF
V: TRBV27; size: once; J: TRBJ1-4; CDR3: CASSSRSTNEKLFF
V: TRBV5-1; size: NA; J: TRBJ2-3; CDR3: CASSWETGASTDTQYF
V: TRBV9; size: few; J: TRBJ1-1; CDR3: CASSVGRNTEAFF
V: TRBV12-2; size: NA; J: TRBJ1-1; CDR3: CASRLFNGAEANTEAFF
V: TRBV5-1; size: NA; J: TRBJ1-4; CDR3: CASSLGSGGLGEKLFF
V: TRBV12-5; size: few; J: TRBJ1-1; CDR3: CASGIRGNTEAFF
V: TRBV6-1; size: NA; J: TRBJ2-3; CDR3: CASSLQEINGDTQYF